The next 6 T cell receptor beta chains were all read from a single sample in a study of blood T cell repertoires in COVID-19. The protocol was immunoSEQ multiplex PCR, while the TCRdb copy is restricted to in-frame clones and leaves out a portion. The profile shows 180,000 or so clones, around 85% of them singletons. The specimen was peripheral blood. The receptors shown here come from an elderly woman with acute or convalescent COVID-19.

This clone appeared a single time. This chain links TRBV6-4 with TRBJ1-1; D remains unclear. V was pared by 3 bases and J by 2 bases, with 10 bases between. Looked up from germline, CDR1 is MRHNA and CDR2 is SNTAGT. The CDR3 runs to 14 residues. The CDR3 nucleotides are TGTGCCAGCAGTGAATCCCCAGGAAACACTGAAGCTTTCTTT. Translating gives CASSESPGNTEAFF.

The chain joins TRBV6-1 to TRBJ1-2, with 9 nucleotides matching TRBD1. The CDR3 covers 16 residues. V shed 1 base and J 2 bases; nucleotides not matched to a gene: 5. Germline V CDR1 and CDR2: MNHNS, SASEGT. The CDR3 bases are TGTGCCAGCAGTGAAGGGGGACAGGGAGACAACTATGGCTACACCTTC. Translation: CASSEGGQGDNYGYTF.

The gene calls are TRBV5-6 and TRBJ1-1; D perhaps matches TRBD1 (6 bases). V dropped 1 base and J dropped 0 bases, with 16 bases sitting between them. The CDR3 consists of 17 residues. In germline, CDR1 is SGHDT, CDR2 YYEEEE. CDR3 residues: CASSLLQGLGMNTEAFF. CDR3 bases: TGTGCCAGCAGCTTGCTACAGGGTTTGGGAATGAACACTGAAGCTTTCTTT.

This chain connects TRBV19 to TRBJ2-1; 7 positions agree with TRBD2. V trimming: 6 bases; J trimming: 9 bases; junction bases outside the gene matches: 11. Germline CDR1 is LNHDA and CDR2 is SQIVND (reference sequence). The CDR3 runs to 14 residues. CDR3 loop: CASSWERGGGEQFF. CDR3 DNA sequence: TGTGCCAGTAGCTGGGAGCGGGGTGGTGGTGAGCAGTTCTTC.

The chain combines TRBV5-1 with TRBJ2-7; 7 positions match TRBD1. The CDR3 contains 16 residues. V lost 3 bases and J lost 1; bases outside the gene matches: 10. The V gene's germline CDR1 is SGHRS and CDR2 YFSETQ. CDR3 DNA sequence: TGCGCCAGCAGCTCCCCCGCGGACAGGCTATCCTACGAGCAGTACTTC. Translated: CASSSPADRLSYEQYF.

The V gene is TRBV21-1, the J gene TRBJ1-2. TRBV21-1 is listed as a pseudogene. CDR3 length: 20 residues. The CDR3, as DNA: TGTGCCAGCAGCAAAGGCGCCGAAAGACGGGGACTCCCTTCGAACTATGGCTACACCTTC. Its protein is CASSKGAERRGLPSNYGYTF.